This T cell receptor beta chain was captured in a study of cytomegalovirus exposure and HLA in healthy donors. PCR amplification relied on 60 Vbeta primers (plus 13 Jbeta primers). Generated by immunoSEQ multiplex PCR, the TCRdb table keeps only in-frame clones and is missing some. The profile covers about 36,000 clones, with about 70% appearing a single time and just over 6.5% taken by the ten largest. Notes on this clone: Its cognate antigen is unknown.

V was clipped by 1 base and J by 2 bases, with 15 bases between them. CDR1 is SEHNR, CDR2 FQNEAQ, per germline (reference sequence). The CDR3 runs 17 residues. These donors counted as nominally healthy when sampled, but unrecorded immune exposures were likely. General study points: Per published reports, the classifier diagnosed cytomegalovirus status with high specificity and sensitivity. Later analysis associated a missense DCLRE1C variant with TCR beta V- and J-gene trimming.

Sequenced sample: PBMCs. This sequence joins TRBV7-9 and TRBJ1-5; no clear D. The clonotype originates from a man aged 25 to 40 in good health and CMV-seronegative. CDR3 in amino acids: CASSLEAGRSGNQPQHF. The CDR3 coding sequence is TGTGCCAGCAGCTTAGAGGCCGGTCGGAGCGGCAATCAGCCCCAGCATTTT.